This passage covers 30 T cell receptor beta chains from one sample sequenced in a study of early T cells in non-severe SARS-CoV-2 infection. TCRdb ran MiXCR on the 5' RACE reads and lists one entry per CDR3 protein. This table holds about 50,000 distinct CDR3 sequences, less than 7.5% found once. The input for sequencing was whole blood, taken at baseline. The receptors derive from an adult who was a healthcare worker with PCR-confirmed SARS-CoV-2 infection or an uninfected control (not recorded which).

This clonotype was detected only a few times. The CDR3 is CASSYPTSSTDTQYF. Written as DNA, the CDR3 is TGTGCCAGCAGCTACCCGACATCCAGCACAGATACGCAGTATTTT. The rearrangement joins TRBV6-6 to TRBJ2-3, with D unclear. Germline V CDR1 and CDR2: MNHNY, SVGAGI (reference sequence). The CDR3 is 15 residues long. V lost 6 bases and J 0 bases, leaving 13 bases between the germline ends.

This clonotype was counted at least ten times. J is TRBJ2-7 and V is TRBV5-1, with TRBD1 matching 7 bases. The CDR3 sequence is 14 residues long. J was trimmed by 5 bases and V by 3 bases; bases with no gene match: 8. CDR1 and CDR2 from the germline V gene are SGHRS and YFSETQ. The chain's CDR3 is CASSYDRVGHEQYF. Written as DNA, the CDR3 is TGCGCCAGCAGCTACGACAGGGTCGGTCACGAGCAGTACTTC.

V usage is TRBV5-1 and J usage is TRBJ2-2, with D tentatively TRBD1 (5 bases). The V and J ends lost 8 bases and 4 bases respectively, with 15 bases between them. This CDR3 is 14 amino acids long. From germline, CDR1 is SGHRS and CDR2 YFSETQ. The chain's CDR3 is CASVTEYGTGELFF. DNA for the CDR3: TGCGCCAGTGTGACAGAGTACGGCACCGGGGAGCTGTTTTTT.

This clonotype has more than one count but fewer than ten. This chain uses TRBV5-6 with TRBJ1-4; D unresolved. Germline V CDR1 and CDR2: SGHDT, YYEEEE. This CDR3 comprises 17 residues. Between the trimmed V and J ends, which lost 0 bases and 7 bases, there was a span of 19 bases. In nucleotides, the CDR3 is TGTGCCAGCAGCTTGGTTTATTGGGGAACTGAGAGTGAAAAACTGTTTTTT. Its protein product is CASSLVYWGTESEKLFF. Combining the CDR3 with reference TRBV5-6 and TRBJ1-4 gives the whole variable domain DAGVTQSPTHLIKTRGQQVTLRCSPKSGHDTVSWYQQALGQGPQFIFQYYEEEERQRGNFPDRFSGHQFPNYSSELNVNALLLGDSALYLCASSLVYWGTESEKLFFGSGTQLSVL.

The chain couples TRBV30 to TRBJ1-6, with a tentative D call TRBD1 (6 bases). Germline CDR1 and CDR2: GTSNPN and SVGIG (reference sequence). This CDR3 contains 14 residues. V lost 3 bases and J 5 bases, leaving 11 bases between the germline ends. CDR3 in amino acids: CAWSTGLDNSPLHF. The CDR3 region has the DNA TGTGCCTGGAGCACAGGGTTGGATAATTCACCCCTCCACTTT.

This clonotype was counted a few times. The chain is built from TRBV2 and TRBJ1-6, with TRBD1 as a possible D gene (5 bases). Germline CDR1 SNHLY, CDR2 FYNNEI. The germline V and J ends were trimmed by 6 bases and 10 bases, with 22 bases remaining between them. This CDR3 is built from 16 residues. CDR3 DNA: TGTGCCAGCAGGAGCGGGACGCCCCGACCCAGGTCACCCCTCCACTTT. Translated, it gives CASRSGTPRPRSPLHF.

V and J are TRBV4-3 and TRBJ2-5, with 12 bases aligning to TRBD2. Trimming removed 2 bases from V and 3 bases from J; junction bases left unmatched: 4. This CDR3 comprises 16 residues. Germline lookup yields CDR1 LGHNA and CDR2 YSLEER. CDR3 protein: CASSQSSGGAEETQYF. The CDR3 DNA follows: TGCGCCAGCAGCCAATCTAGCGGGGGGGCCGAAGAGACCCAGTACTTC.

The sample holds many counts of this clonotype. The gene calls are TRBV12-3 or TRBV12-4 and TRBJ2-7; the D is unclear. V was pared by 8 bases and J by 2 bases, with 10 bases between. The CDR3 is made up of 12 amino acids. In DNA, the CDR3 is TGTGCCAGCGGCGAAGGGACCTACGAGCAGTACTTC. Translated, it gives CASGEGTYEQYF.

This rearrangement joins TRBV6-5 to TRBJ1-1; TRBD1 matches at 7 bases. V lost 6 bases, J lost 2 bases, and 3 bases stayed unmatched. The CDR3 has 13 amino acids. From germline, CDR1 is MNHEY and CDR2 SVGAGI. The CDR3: CASSRDSNTEAFF. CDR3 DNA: TGTGCCAGCAGCAGGGACAGCAACACTGAAGCTTTCTTT.

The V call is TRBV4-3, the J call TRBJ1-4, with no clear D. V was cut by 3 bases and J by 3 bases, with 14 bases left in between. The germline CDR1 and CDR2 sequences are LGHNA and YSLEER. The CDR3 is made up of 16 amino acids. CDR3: CASSQGSRDANEKLFF. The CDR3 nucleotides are TGCGCCAGCAGCCAGGGATCCCGGGATGCTAATGAAAAACTGTTTTTT.

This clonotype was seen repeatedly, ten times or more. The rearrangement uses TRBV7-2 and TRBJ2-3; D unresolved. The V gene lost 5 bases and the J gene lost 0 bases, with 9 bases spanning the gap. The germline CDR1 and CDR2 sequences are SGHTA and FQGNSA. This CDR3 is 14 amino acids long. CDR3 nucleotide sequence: TGTGCCAGCAGCCCCTCCCCCAGCACAGATACGCAGTATTTT. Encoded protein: CASSPSPSTDTQYF. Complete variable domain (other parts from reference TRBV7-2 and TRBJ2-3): GAGVSQSPSNKVTEKGKDVELRCDPISGHTALYWYRQSLGQGLEFLIYFQGNSAPDKSGLPSDRFSAERTGGSVSTLTIQRTQQEDSAVYLCASSPSPSTDTQYFGPGTRLTVL.

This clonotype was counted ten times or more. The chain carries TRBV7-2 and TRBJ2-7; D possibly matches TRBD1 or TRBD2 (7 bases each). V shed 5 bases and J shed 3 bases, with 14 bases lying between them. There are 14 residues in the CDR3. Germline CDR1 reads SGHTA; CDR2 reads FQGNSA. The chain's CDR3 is CASSARGGVYEQYF. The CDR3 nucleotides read TGTGCCAGCAGCGCCAGGGGGGGCGTCTACGAGCAGTACTTC.

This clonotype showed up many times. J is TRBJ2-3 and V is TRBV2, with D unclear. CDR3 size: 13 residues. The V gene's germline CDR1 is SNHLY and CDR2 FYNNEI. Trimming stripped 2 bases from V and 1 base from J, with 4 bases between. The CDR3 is CASSERRTDTQYF. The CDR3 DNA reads TGTGCCAGCAGTGAAAGACGCACAGATACGCAGTATTTT.

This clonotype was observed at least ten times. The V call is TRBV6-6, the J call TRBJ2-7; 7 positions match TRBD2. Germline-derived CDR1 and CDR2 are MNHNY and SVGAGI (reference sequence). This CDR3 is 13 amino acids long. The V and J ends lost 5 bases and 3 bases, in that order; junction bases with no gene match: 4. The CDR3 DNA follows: TGTGCCAGCAGTGAAGAGCGGGGCTACGAGCAGTACTTC. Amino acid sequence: CASSEERGYEQYF.

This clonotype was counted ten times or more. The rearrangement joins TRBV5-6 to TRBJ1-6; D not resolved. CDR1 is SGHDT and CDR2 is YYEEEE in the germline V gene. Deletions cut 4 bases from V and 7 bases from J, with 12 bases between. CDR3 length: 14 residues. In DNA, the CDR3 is TGTGCCAGCAGCCGTTTGTCCGGGAATTCACCCCTCCACTTT. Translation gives CASSRLSGNSPLHF.

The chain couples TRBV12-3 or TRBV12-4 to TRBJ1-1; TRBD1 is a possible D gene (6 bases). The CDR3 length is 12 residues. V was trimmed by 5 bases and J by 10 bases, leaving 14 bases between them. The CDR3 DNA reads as TGTGCCAGCAGTCGAGATGGGACAAGAGCTTTCTTT. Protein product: CASSRDGTRAFF.

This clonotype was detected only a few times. The CDR3 nucleotides are TGCAGTGCTAGTGATGGAAACACCATATATTTT. The encoded protein is CSASDGNTIYF. The chain joins TRBV20-1 to TRBJ1-3; no firm D call. The CDR3 is 11 residues long. Germline assignment: CDR1 DFQATT and CDR2 SNEGSKA (reference sequence). Trimming stripped 3 bases from V and 3 bases from J, with 3 bases between.

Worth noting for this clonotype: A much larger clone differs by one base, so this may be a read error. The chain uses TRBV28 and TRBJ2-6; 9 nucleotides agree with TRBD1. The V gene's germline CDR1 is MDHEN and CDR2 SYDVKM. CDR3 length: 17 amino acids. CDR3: CASRLTGGVAGADVLTF. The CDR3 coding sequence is TGTGCCAGCAGGCTAACAGGGGGCGTCGCTGGGGCCGACGTCCTGACTTTC.

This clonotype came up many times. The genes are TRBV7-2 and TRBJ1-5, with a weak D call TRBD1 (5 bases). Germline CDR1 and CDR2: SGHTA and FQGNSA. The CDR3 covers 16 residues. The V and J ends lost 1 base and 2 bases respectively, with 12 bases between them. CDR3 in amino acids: CASSLGGAKGNQPQHF. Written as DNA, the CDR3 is TGTGCCAGCAGCTTAGGAGGGGCTAAGGGCAATCAGCCCCAGCATTTT.

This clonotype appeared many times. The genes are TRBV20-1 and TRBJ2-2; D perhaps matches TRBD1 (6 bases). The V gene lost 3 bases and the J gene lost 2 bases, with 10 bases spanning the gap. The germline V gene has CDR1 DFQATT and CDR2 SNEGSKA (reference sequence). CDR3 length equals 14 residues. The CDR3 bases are TGCAGTGCTAGTCGGACAGTAAACACCGGGGAGCTGTTTTTT. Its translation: CSASRTVNTGELFF.

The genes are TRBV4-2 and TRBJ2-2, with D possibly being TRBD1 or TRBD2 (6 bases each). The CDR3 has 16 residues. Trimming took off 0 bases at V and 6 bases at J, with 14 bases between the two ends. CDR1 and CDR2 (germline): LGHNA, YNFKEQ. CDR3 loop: CASSQDEGGLPGELFF. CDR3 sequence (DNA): TGTGCCAGCAGCCAAGATGAGGGGGGATTACCCGGGGAGCTGTTTTTT.

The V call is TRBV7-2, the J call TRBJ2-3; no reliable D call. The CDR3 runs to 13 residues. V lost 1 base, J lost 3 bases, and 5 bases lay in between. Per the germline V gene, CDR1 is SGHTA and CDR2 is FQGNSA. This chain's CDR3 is CASSLGWTDTQYF. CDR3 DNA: TGTGCCAGCAGCTTAGGGTGGACAGATACGCAGTATTTT.

CDR3 protein: CASSSIWETQYF. The CDR3 nucleotides are TGTGCCAGCAGCTCCATTTGGGAGACCCAGTACTTC. The J gene is TRBJ2-5, the V gene TRBV7-9, with D hard to call. The CDR3 runs to 12 residues. V lost 4 bases, J lost 5 bases, and 8 bases lay in between. Germline values: CDR1 SEHNR, CDR2 FQNEAQ (reference sequence).

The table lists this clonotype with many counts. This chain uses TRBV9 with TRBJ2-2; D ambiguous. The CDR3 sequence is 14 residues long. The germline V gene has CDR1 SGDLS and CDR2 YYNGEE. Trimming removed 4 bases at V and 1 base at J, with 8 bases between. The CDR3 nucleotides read TGTGCCAGCAGCCGCGACCAGAACACCGGGGAGCTGTTTTTT. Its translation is CASSRDQNTGELFF.

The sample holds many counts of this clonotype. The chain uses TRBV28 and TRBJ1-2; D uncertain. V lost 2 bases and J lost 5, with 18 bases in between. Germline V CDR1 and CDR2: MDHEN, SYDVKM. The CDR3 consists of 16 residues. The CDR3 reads CASSLANSRVGYGYTF. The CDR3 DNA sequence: TGTGCCAGCAGTTTAGCCAACTCTAGGGTAGGGTATGGCTACACCTTC.

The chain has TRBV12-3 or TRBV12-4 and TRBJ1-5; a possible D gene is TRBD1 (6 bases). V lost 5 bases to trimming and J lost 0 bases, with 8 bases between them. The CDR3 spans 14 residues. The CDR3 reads CASSDRYSNQPQHF. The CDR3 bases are TGTGCCAGCAGTGACAGGTATAGCAATCAGCCCCAGCATTTT.

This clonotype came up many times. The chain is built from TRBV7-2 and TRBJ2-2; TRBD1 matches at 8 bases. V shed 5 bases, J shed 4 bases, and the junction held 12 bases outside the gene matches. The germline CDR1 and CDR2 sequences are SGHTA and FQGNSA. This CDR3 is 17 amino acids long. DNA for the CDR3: TGTGCCAGCAGCCCGGACAGGGATGGAACTATCACCGGGGAGCTGTTTTTT. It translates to CASSPDRDGTITGELFF.

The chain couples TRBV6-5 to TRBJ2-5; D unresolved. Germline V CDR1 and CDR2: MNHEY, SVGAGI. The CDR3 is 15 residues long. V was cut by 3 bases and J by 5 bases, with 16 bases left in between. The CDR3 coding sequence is TGTGCCAGCAGTTATGTCGGATTCGGGCCGGAGACCCAGTACTTC. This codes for CASSYVGFGPETQYF.

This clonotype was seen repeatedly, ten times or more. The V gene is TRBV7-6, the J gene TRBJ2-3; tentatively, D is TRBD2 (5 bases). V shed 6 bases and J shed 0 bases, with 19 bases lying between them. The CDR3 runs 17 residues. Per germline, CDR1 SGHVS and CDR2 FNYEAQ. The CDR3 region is CASSSTADYLSTDTQYF. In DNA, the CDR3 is TGTGCCAGCAGTTCTACCGCCGACTACCTAAGCACAGATACGCAGTATTTT.

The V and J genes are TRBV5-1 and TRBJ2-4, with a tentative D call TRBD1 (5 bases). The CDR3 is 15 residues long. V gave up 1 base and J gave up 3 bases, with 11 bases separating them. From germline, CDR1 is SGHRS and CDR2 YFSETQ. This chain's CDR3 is CASSLIEGVKNIQYF. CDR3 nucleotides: TGCGCCAGCAGCTTGATCGAAGGGGTCAAAAACATTCAGTACTTC.